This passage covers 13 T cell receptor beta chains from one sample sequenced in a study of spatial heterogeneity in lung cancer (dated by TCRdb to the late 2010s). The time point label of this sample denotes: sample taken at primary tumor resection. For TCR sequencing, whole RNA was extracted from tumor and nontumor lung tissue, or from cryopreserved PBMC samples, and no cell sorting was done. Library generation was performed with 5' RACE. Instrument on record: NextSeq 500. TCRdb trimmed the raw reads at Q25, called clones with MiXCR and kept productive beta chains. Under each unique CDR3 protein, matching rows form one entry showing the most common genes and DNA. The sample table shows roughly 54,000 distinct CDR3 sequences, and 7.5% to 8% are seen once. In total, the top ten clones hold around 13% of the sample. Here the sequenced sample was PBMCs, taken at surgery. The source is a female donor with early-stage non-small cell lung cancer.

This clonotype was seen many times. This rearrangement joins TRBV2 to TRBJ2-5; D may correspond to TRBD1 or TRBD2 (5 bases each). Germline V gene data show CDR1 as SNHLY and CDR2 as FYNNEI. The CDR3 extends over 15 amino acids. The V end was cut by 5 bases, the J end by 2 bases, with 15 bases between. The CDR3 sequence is CASSIEGRPQETQYF. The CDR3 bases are TGTGCCAGCAGTATCGAGGGACGTCCGCAAGAGACCCAGTACTTC.

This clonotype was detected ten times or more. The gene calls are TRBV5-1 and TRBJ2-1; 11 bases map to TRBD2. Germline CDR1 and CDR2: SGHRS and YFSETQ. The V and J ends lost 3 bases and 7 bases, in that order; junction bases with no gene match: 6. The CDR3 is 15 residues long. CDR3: CASSSIAGGLNEQFF. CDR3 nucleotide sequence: TGCGCCAGCAGCTCCATAGCGGGGGGGCTTAATGAGCAGTTCTTC.

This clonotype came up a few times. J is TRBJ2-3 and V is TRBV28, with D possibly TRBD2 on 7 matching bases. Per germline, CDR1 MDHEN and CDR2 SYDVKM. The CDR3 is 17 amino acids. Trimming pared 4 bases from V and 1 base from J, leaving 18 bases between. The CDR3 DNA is TGTGCCAGCAGTTCGCAAAACAGGGAGGGAGGCACAGATACGCAGTATTTT. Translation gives CASSSQNREGGTDTQYF.

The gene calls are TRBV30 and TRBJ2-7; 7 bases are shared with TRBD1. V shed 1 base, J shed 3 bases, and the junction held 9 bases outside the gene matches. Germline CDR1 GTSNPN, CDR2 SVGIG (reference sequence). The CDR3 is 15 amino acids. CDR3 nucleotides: TGTGCCTGGAGTGGACCCAACAGGGGAAGCTACGAGCAGTACTTC. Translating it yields CAWSGPNRGSYEQYF. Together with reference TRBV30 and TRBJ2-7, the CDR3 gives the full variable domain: SQTIHQWPATLVQPVGSPLSLECTVEGTSNPNLYWYRQAAGRGLQLLFYSVGIGQISSEVPQNLSASRPQDRQFILSSKKLLLSDSGFYLCAWSGPNRGSYEQYFGPGTRLTVT.

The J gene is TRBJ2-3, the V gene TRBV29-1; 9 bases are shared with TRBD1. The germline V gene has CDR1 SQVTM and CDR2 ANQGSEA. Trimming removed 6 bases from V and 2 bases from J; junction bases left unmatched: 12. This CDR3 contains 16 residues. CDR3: CSVDIGDRVFTDTQYF. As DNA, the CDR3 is TGCAGCGTGGACATAGGGGACAGGGTTTTCACAGATACGCAGTATTTT.

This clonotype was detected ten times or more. CDR3: CASSFGQEREQYF. The CDR3 region has the DNA TGTGCCAGCAGCTTTGGGCAGGAGCGGGAGCAGTACTTC. The J gene is TRBJ2-7, the V gene TRBV7-9, with a tentative D call TRBD2 (5 bases). The CDR3 is made up of 13 amino acids. The V and J ends lost 3 bases and 7 bases respectively, with 13 bases between them. CDR1 SEHNR and CDR2 FQNEAQ come from the germline V gene (reference sequence).

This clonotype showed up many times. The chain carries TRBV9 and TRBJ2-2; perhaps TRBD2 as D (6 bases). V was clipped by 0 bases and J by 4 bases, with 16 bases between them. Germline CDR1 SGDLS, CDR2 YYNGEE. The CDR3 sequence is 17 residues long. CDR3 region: CASSVGGRRGSTGELFF. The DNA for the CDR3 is TGTGCCAGCAGCGTAGGAGGACGGAGGGGTTCCACCGGGGAGCTGTTTTTT.

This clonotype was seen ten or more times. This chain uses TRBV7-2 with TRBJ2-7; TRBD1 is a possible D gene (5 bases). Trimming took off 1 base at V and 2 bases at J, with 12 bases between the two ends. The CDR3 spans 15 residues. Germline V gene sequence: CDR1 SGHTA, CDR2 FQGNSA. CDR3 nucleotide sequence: TGTGCCAGCAGCTTAGTCTCACAGGACCCCTACGAGCAGTACTTC. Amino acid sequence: CASSLVSQDPYEQYF.

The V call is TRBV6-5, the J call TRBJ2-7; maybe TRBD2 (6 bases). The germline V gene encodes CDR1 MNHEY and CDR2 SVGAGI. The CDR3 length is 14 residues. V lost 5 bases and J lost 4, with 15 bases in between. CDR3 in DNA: TGTGCCAGCAGTCCCGTGGGGGGAAGGTACGAGCAGTACTTC. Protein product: CASSPVGGRYEQYF.

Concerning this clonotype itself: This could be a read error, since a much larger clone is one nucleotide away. CDR3 bases: TGTGCCACCAGTGATACCATCAGAACGAACACCGGGGAGCTGTTTTTT. Its translation: CATSDTIRTNTGELFF. This sequence joins TRBV24-1 and TRBJ2-2, with D uncertain. The CDR3 is 16 residues long. CDR1 is KGHDR and CDR2 is SFDVKD in the germline V gene. The V gene lost 3 bases and the J gene lost 0 bases, with 10 bases spanning the gap.

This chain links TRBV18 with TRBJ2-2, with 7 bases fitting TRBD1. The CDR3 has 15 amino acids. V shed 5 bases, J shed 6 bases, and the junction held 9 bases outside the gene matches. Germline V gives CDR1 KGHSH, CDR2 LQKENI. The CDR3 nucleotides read TGTGCCAGCTCAGCTACAGGGGCGATCGCCGGGGAGCTGTTTTTT. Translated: CASSATGAIAGELFF.

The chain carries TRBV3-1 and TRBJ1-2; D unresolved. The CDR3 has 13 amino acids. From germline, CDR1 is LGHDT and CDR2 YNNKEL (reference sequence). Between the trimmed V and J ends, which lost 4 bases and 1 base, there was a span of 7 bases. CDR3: CASSPWLNYGYTF. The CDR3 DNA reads TGTGCCAGCAGCCCCTGGCTTAACTATGGCTACACCTTC.

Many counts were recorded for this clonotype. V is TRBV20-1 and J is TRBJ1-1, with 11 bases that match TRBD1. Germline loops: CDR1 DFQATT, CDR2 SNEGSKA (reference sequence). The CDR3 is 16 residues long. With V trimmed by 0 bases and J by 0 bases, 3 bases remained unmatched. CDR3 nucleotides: TGCAGTGCTAGAGAAGGACAGGGGGCCCTGAACACTGAAGCTTTCTTT. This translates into CSAREGQGALNTEAFF.